This T cell receptor beta chain was sequenced during a study of T cell responses to AZD1222 COVID-19 vaccine (dated by TCRdb to about 2021). A note on the overall study: TCR sequencing was performed for approximately 240 trial participants, of whom roughly 200 were given two doses of AZD1222 and some 26 were given two doses of MenACWY control vaccine. Trial participants were enrolled by age into 18-55, 56-69 and 70-plus year subgroups, with approximately 150, 30 and 60 TCR-sequenced participants respectively.

On this clone itself: Its specific antigen is unknown. One base away there is no much larger clone; base qualities are not given.

This specimen's time point label, interpreted: about 28 days (+/-7) after the second vaccine dose. AZD1222 recipients whose second dose came at about 4 weeks and those whose second dose came at about 12 weeks were combined into one group, since spike-specific TCR depth and breadth did not differ between the two schedules. Vaccinee samples were obtained from the UK trials COV001 and COV002, which included a single-blind randomized controlled phase 2/3 trial of AZD1222 (ChAdOx1 nCoV-19) in healthy adults. Trial participant PBMC samples were collected at day 0 and day 28 after the second dose for TCRbeta chain sequencing. The research as a whole found: Conclusions about previously exposed vaccinees were limited because only a handful of AZD1222 recipients were SARS-CoV-2 seropositive at baseline. After two AZD1222 doses, spike-specific TCR breadth and depth were significantly higher than at day 0 and than in MenACWY recipients. No day 14 peak-response samples were available, so repertoires were characterized only after the peak T cell response. In the small 56-69-year group, the increase in depth fell short of significance, most likely because of low power. Epitopes outside the regions mutated in the B.1.351 and B.1.1.7 variants were reportedly recognized by nearly half of the unique spike-specific TCRs. Vaccine-associated CD4 TCRs spanned the whole spike protein, with dominant responses in regions 160-218 and 743-854. Participants were mostly white British and included more females than males, and it was suggested by the authors that clonal diversity may have been underestimated.

The CDR3 regions of human TCRbeta chains were analyzed by immunosequencing. Regarding the original processing steps: Repertoire TCRs were matched against a reference library of SARS-CoV-2-specific TCRs generated with the MIRA antigen-specificity platform. Breadth meant the fraction of unique TCRs that were SARS-CoV-2-associated, whereas depth meant the fraction of total T cells that were SARS-CoV-2-associated. Using the MIRA data, each spike-specific TCR was assigned both to the spike region to which the TCR was reactive and to a CD4 or CD8 class. Log10-transformed breadth and depth values were compared by one-way ANOVA with Sidak's multiple comparisons tests. What TCRdb holds here is the immuneACCESS table cut down to in-frame rearrangements. Part of the clones is not present; checked against another copy, under half of the missing clones reflect an unresolved V gene, and the others are unexplained. D and trimming come from the DNA, and the V and J calls and clone size come from that table. The sample table holds 95,000 to 150,000 clones, of which about 88% were seen once. Over 2.5% of the sample is in the top ten clones.

This clonotype was obtained from an adult who received the AZD1222 COVID-19 vaccine. The sequences come from peripheral blood, collected 28 days after the second AZD1222 dose.

The base sequence is TGTGCCAGCTCACCACTCGACAAATCGAGCACAGATACGCAGTATTTT. The translation is CASSPLDKSSTDTQYF. The chain joins TRBV18 to TRBJ2-3; the D gene remains uncertain. The germline V gene encodes CDR1 KGHSH and CDR2 LQKENI. Relative to germline, V is 1 base shorter and J is 0 bases shorter, with 11 bases between their ends. The CDR3 sequence holds 16 residues, the cysteine and phenylalanine included. The CDR3 DNA has 48 bases and is translated from base 1.